This TCR beta chain came from a study of blood T cell repertoires in COVID-19. The wider study: The cDNA or gDNA used as material had been derived from T cells, B-cell-depleted T cells, or PBMCs.

Germline CDR1 and CDR2: MDHEN and SYDVKM. CDR3 length: 14 amino acids. Deletions cut 7 bases from V and 6 bases from J, with 18 bases between. Original analysis: Reference gene primer amplification in the assay estimated nucleated cell counts. Produced via immunoSEQ multiplex PCR; TCRdb's table is partial and in-frame only. For V, J and clone size, that table is used; D and trimming come from the DNA. Here the sample spans about 220,000 clones, around 81% being singletons. The chain uses TRBV28 and TRBJ1-2; D is possibly TRBD1 (6 bases). Material: peripheral blood. This clonotype was sampled from a human donor in a cohort sampled during active COVID-19. CDR3 sequence reads: CASTRVSRGHGYTF. The CDR3 DNA is TGTGCCAGCACCCGGGTTAGCAGGGGTCATGGCTACACCTTC.